This entry lists 10 T cell receptor beta chains sequenced from one sample in a study of T-cell reconstitution after alpha-beta-depleted transplantation in children. A TCRbeta library incorporating unique molecular identifiers was prepared. MiXCR, applied by TCRdb to the PCR reads, yields one record per CDR3 protein. In the table there are around 420,000 distinct CDR3 sequences, about 17% of which are singletons. This material consisted of PBMCs, mostly from graft donor cells, taken 360 days after TCRalphabeta/CD19-depleted stem cell transplant. These receptors all stem from a boy in the first two years of life who had a stem cell transplant for Wiskott-Aldrich syndrome, so the T cells may come from the graft donor.

The chain couples TRBV25-1 to TRBJ2-1; the match to TRBD2 covers 12 bases. Germline trimming cut 6 bases from V and 0 bases from J; bases unmatched to any gene: 6. The CDR3 loop spans 17 amino acids. Germline CDR1 is MGHDK and CDR2 is SYGVNS. For the CDR3, the DNA is TGTGCCAGCAGCGCCGGGACTAGCGGGCCCTCCTACAATGAGCAGTTCTTC. This codes for CASSAGTSGPSYNEQFF.

Details on this clonotype: A much larger clone lies a single base off, so this may be a read error. V and J are TRBV5-6 and TRBJ2-5; 7 nucleotides match TRBD2. There are 14 residues in the CDR3. Germline lookup yields CDR1 SGHDT and CDR2 YYEEEE. The CDR3 protein is CGSTLGVAGLTQYF. In DNA, the CDR3 is TGTGGCAGCACCCTGGGGGTAGCGGGCCTTACCCAGTACTTC.

The sample holds a few counts of this clonotype. The chain uses TRBV2 and TRBJ1-2; TRBD1 aligns across 7 bases. The ends lost 8 bases at V and 3 bases at J; junction bases unmatched: 12. The CDR3 sequence is 15 residues long. Germline V gene lookup returns CDR1 SNHLY and CDR2 FYNNEI. The CDR3 sequence is CASERRGQVDYGYTF. The CDR3 DNA reads TGTGCCAGCGAGCGGAGGGGGCAGGTTGACTATGGCTACACCTTC.

In DNA form, the CDR3 reads TGTGCCATCAGCCGCCCCCAAGAGACCCAGTACTTC. It is translated as CAISRPQETQYF. This chain joins TRBV10-3 and TRBJ2-5; D unresolved. Germline V gene sequence: CDR1 ENHRY, CDR2 SYGVKD. CDR3 size: 12 residues. V was pared by 6 bases and J by 1 base, with 6 bases between.

This clonotype occurred a few times. V is TRBV18 and J is TRBJ2-7; D possibly corresponds to TRBD1 (7 bases). This CDR3 has 12 amino acids. From germline, CDR1 is KGHSH and CDR2 LQKENI. CDR3 coding DNA: TGTGCAGGGGGGACAGACCTCTACGAGCAGTACTTC. Protein: CAGGTDLYEQYF.

The genes are TRBV10-3 and TRBJ1-2; the D gene is possibly TRBD1 (6 bases). Trimming took 5 bases from V and 3 from J, leaving 7 bases between them. This CDR3 is 12 amino acids long. CDR1 and CDR2 from the germline V gene are ENHRY and SYGVKD. The CDR3 is CAISQGYYGYTF. The CDR3 region has the DNA TGTGCCATCAGTCAGGGGTACTATGGCTACACCTTC.

The chain joins TRBV3-1 to TRBJ2-6; D is ambiguous. The CDR3 spans 16 residues. V lost 4 bases, J lost 1 base, and 11 bases lay in between. Germline assignment: CDR1 LGHDT and CDR2 YNNKEL (reference sequence). For the CDR3, the DNA is TGTGCCAGCAGCCGCACGGGTTCTTCTGGGGCCAACGTCCTGACTTTC. Translation gives CASSRTGSSGANVLTF.

A few counts support this clonotype. V gene TRBV6-1 combines with J gene TRBJ1-2, with 8 bases that match TRBD1. Trimming took 6 bases from V and 14 from J; bases not matched to a gene: 14. The CDR3 length is 13 residues. Germline V gene sequence: CDR1 MNHNS, CDR2 SASEGT. CDR3 loop: CASRWGQALGETF. Here the CDR3 DNA reads TGTGCCAGCAGATGGGGACAGGCCCTTGGTGAAACCTTC.

The V and J genes are TRBV7-9 and TRBJ2-5; TRBD2 matches 7 bases. The length of the CDR3 is 18 residues. Germline V gene data show CDR1 as SEHNR and CDR2 as FQNEAQ (reference sequence). Trimming at V came to 2 bases and at J to 3 bases, leaving 15 bases not matched to a gene. CDR3 sequence: CASSLPLPGTSGEETQYF. The CDR3 nucleotides read TGTGCCAGCAGCTTACCCCTACCTGGAACAAGCGGGGAAGAGACCCAGTACTTC.

J is TRBJ2-3 and V is TRBV27, with D possibly matching TRBD2 (5 bases). The CDR3 loop spans 13 amino acids. Per the germline V gene, CDR1 is MNHEY and CDR2 is SMNVEV (reference sequence). With 6 bases removed from V and 8 bases from J, the gap between germline ends came to 15 bases. The CDR3 region is CASRGESAFTQYF. The CDR3 DNA sequence: TGTGCCAGCAGGGGAGAATCGGCATTTACGCAGTATTTT.